The 16 T cell receptor beta chains given below trace back to one sample, sequenced in a study of response to subunit inactivated influenza vaccine. In TCRdb, the RT-PCR reads were re-called with MiXCR into one record per CDR3 protein. The sample holds 550,000 to 800,000 distinct CDR3 sequences, 15% to 17% seen once. Source: PBMCs from blood, taken less than 13 days after vaccination. These receptors were taken from a man in his forties or fifties who received an inactivated influenza vaccine.

This clonotype was detected a few times. The chain is built from TRBV5-8 and TRBJ2-2; no reliable D call. The CDR3 extends over 16 amino acids. V dropped 1 base and J dropped 1 base, with 11 bases sitting between them. CDR1 is SGHTS, CDR2 YDEGEE, per germline. CDR3 sequence (DNA): TGTGCCAGCAGCTTGTACGGCCATCTGAACACCGGGGAGCTGTTTTTT. Translated: CASSLYGHLNTGELFF.

This clonotype was detected a few times. The chain couples TRBV4-2 to TRBJ2-3, with 7 nucleotides matching TRBD1. The CDR3 has 23 amino acids. The V segment lost 4 bases and the J segment 4 bases; nucleotides outside the gene matches: 32. Germline assignment: CDR1 LGHNA and CDR2 YNFKEQ. The CDR3 here is CASSPGQPRFSFISNLGADTQYF. CDR3 nucleotide sequence: TGTGCCAGCAGCCCGGGACAGCCCCGGTTTTCGTTTATTAGTAATTTGGGGGCAGATACGCAGTATTTT.

This clonotype has just a few counts. The CDR3, as DNA: TGTGCCAGCAGCGCAGTCGTGGGTTCAGAGACCCAGTACTTC. Translation gives CASSAVVGSETQYF. The chain has TRBV7-9 and TRBJ2-5; D is unresolved. CDR1 is SEHNR and CDR2 is FQNEAQ in the germline V gene (reference sequence). This CDR3 region has 14 residues. The V and J ends lost 5 bases and 4 bases respectively, with 14 bases between them.

This clonotype appeared a few times. This chain joins TRBV11-2 and TRBJ2-2; D is uncertain. Trimming shortened V by 0 bases and J by 7 bases, and 9 bases separated the two germline ends. The V gene's germline CDR1 is SGHAT and CDR2 FQNNGV. The CDR3 has 14 amino acids. In DNA form, the CDR3 reads TGTGCCAGCAGCTTAGATACAAGGATCGGGGAGCTGTTTTTT. Its translation is CASSLDTRIGELFF.

The chain is built from TRBV5-1 and TRBJ2-7; no reliable D call. Deletions cut 0 bases from V and 7 bases from J, with 11 bases between. This CDR3 spans 13 amino acids. Germline-derived CDR1 and CDR2 are SGHRS and YFSETQ. CDR3 sequence (DNA): TGCGCCAGCAGCTTGGGGTCCGGGCGGGAGCAGTACTTC. Residues: CASSLGSGREQYF.

This chain uses TRBV10-3 with TRBJ1-1; D is uncertain. Trimming stripped 3 bases from V and 1 base from J, with 9 bases between. Germline V CDR1 and CDR2: ENHRY, SYGVKD. The CDR3 runs to 14 residues. CDR3 DNA sequence: TGTGCCATCAGTGACGTAGGGCAGAACACTGAAGCTTTCTTT. It translates to CAISDVGQNTEAFF.

The rearrangement uses TRBV3-1 and TRBJ1-4; TRBD1 might be the D (5 bases). V lost 1 base to trimming and J lost 7 bases, with 13 bases between them. Germline V lookup: CDR1 LGHDT, CDR2 YNNKEL (reference sequence). The CDR3 totals 15 residues. The chain's CDR3 is CASSQVSGTAEKLFF. CDR3 bases: TGTGCCAGCAGCCAAGTTTCCGGGACTGCTGAAAAACTGTTTTTT.

This chain connects TRBV5-1 to TRBJ2-1, with 7 bases identical to TRBD2. CDR1 is SGHRS and CDR2 is YFSETQ in the germline V gene. This CDR3 has 17 residues. Losses at the gene ends were 3 bases for V and 3 bases for J; bases not matched to a gene: 12. The CDR3 loop reads CASSSTLGGGVYNEQFF. DNA of the CDR3: TGCGCCAGCAGCTCGACCCTTGGCGGGGGAGTCTACAATGAGCAGTTCTTC.

The rearrangement uses TRBV5-1 and TRBJ1-1; D uncertain. Germline lookup yields CDR1 SGHRS and CDR2 YFSETQ. V was shortened by 1 base and J by 3 bases, with 7 bases between the two germline ends. There are 13 residues in the CDR3. CDR3 DNA: TGCGCCAGCAGCTTGCTGGGAGACACTGAAGCTTTCTTT. This sequence encodes CASSLLGDTEAFF.

The chain carries TRBV7-9 and TRBJ2-5, with D maybe TRBD2 (6 bases). Germline assignment: CDR1 SEHNR and CDR2 FQNEAQ (reference sequence). V lost 5 bases and J 2 bases, leaving 21 bases between the germline ends. The CDR3 spans 17 residues. CDR3 amino acids: CASSLNKPGRPQETQYF. The DNA of the CDR3 is TGTGCCAGCAGCCTAAATAAACCAGGGAGGCCTCAAGAGACCCAGTACTTC. The whole variable domain, remainder taken from reference TRBV7-9 and TRBJ2-5, is DTGVSQNPRHKITKRGQNVTFRCDPISEHNRLYWYRQTLGQGPEFLTYFQNEAQLEKSRLLSDRFSAERPKGSFSTLEIQRTEQGDSAMYLCASSLNKPGRPQETQYFGPGTRLLVL.

This clonotype was observed a handful of times. The V gene is TRBV20-1, the J gene TRBJ2-3; 8 nucleotides align to TRBD1. The germline V gene has CDR1 DFQATT and CDR2 SNEGSKA (reference sequence). V gave up 4 bases and J gave up 9 bases; unmatched junction bases: 12. The CDR3 spans 14 residues. The CDR3 DNA reads TGCAGTGCTAACCAGGGGGCGCCGGGAAGCACGCAGTATTTT. Translated, it gives CSANQGAPGSTQYF.

The rearrangement joins TRBV6-5 to TRBJ2-2, with TRBD2 matching 9 bases. Per the germline V gene, CDR1 is MNHEY and CDR2 is SVGAGI. The CDR3 has 16 amino acids. V lost 2 bases to trimming and J lost 4 bases; unmatched junction nucleotides: 5. CDR3 region: CASSYQKLAGTGELFF. CDR3 in DNA: TGTGCCAGCAGTTACCAAAAACTAGCGGGCACCGGGGAGCTGTTTTTT.

This chain connects TRBV5-1 to TRBJ2-5; D is unresolved. This CDR3 has 12 amino acids. V was cut by 8 bases and J by 0 bases, with 8 bases left in between. CDR1 and CDR2 from the germline V gene are SGHRS and YFSETQ. CDR3 region: CASRLDQETQYF. The CDR3 coding sequence is TGCGCCAGTAGATTGGACCAAGAGACCCAGTACTTC.

This rearrangement joins TRBV6-1 to TRBJ2-1; D not resolved. CDR1 is MNHNS, CDR2 SASEGT, per germline. V was shortened by 7 bases and J by 8 bases, with 15 bases between the two germline ends. This CDR3 has 13 amino acids. CDR3 sequence reads: CASTPPMGYEQFF. The CDR3, as DNA: TGTGCCAGCACCCCCCCGATGGGGTATGAGCAGTTCTTC.

This chain joins TRBV12-3 or TRBV12-4 and TRBJ2-1; 9 nucleotides agree with TRBD1. There are 15 residues in the CDR3. V shed 5 bases, J shed 7 bases, and the junction held 9 bases outside the gene matches. CDR3 DNA: TGTGCCAGCAGTCGAGGGACAGGGTCTCGGAATGAGCAGTTCTTC. This gives the protein CASSRGTGSRNEQFF.

CDR3 nucleotide sequence: TGCAGCGTTGAACTCCTAACAGAGACCCAGTACTTC. It is translated as CSVELLTETQYF. The chain links TRBV29-1 to TRBJ2-5; D is ambiguous. Trimming took 2 bases from V and 4 from J, leaving 8 bases between them. This CDR3 has 12 residues. Germline loops: CDR1 SQVTM, CDR2 ANQGSEA. The variable domain in full, completed from reference TRBV29-1 and TRBJ2-5, reads SAVISQKPSRDICQRGTSLTIQCQVDSQVTMMFWYRQQPGQSLTLIATANQGSEATYESGFVIDKFPISRPNLTFSTLTVSNMSPEDSSIYLCSVELLTETQYFGPGTRLLVL.